These 27 T cell receptor beta chains came from one sample sequenced in a study of PD-1 blockade in classical Hodgkin lymphoma. The table came from immunoSEQ multiplex PCR; TCRdb's copy has only in-frame clones and leaves some out. The repertoire includes 10,000 to 15,000 clones, 80% to 85% of them detected once, and roughly 25% sits in the top ten. Every one of the patients relapsed after autologous stem cell transplantation (brentuximab vedotin exposure was variable). The source material was peripheral blood mononuclear cells (PBMCs), sampled at baseline. The origin of the receptors is a human donor with classical Hodgkin lymphoma.

DNA for the CDR3: TGCGCCAGCAGTGAATACAGGGAAGTCACTGAAGCTTTCTTT. Its protein product is CASSEYREVTEAFF. The chain recombines TRBV10-2 with TRBJ1-1, with D perhaps matching TRBD1 (6 bases). The CDR3 totals 14 residues. Trimming removed 3 bases at V and 4 bases at J, with 12 bases between. From germline, CDR1 is WSHSY and CDR2 SAAADI.

The genes are TRBV13 and TRBJ1-3; no reliable D call. The germline gives CDR1 PRHDT, CDR2 FYEKMQ (reference sequence). There are 17 residues in the CDR3. Trimming removed 4 bases from V and 0 bases from J, with 16 bases in between. The CDR3 reads CASSSRVGRSSGNTIYF. In DNA, the CDR3 is TGTGCCAGCAGCTCCCGTGTCGGCAGGAGCTCTGGAAACACCATATATTTT.

This clone has just a few counts. The rearrangement links TRBV7-2 to TRBJ2-1; 9 nucleotides agree with TRBD2. The CDR3 totals 17 residues. V lost 6 bases to trimming and J lost 4 bases; unmatched junction nucleotides: 13. CDR1 is SGHTA and CDR2 is FQGNSA in the germline V gene. The CDR3 loop reads CASSLRTVAGAYNEQFF. CDR3 in DNA: TGTGCCAGCAGTCTCCGGACCGTAGCGGGAGCGTACAATGAGCAGTTCTTC.

V is TRBV27 and J is TRBJ2-5, with D perhaps matching TRBD1 (5 bases). Germline-derived CDR1 and CDR2 are MNHEY and SMNVEV (reference sequence). The V end was cut by 3 bases, the J end by 2 bases, with 13 bases between. The CDR3 consists of 15 residues. The CDR3, as DNA: TGTGCCAGCAGTTTGTCATGGGCAGGGCAAGAGACCCAGTACTTC. This sequence encodes CASSLSWAGQETQYF.

The chain recombines TRBV7-9 with TRBJ1-5; 8 bases match TRBD1. Germline V gives CDR1 SEHNR, CDR2 FQNEAQ (reference sequence). CDR3 length equals 15 residues. V lost 5 bases to trimming and J lost 2 bases; unmatched junction nucleotides: 5. CDR3 protein: CASSPLTGGNQPQHF. The CDR3 DNA follows: TGTGCCAGCAGCCCCCTGACAGGGGGCAATCAGCCCCAGCATTTT.

This chain joins TRBV2 and TRBJ1-6; D might be TRBD1 (6 bases). The CDR3 length is 13 residues. Germline assignment: CDR1 SNHLY and CDR2 FYNNEI. With 7 bases removed from V and 9 bases from J, the gap between germline ends came to 13 bases. The CDR3 region has the DNA TGTGCCAGCATAAAAACAGGGATTTCACCCCTCCACTTT. This encodes CASIKTGISPLHF. The whole variable domain, filled in from reference TRBV2 and TRBJ1-6, reads EPEVTQTPSHQVTQMGQEVILRCVPISNHLYFYWYRQILGQKVEFLVSFYNNEISEKSEIFDDQFSVERPDGSNFTLKIRSTKLEDSAMYFCASIKTGISPLHFGNGTRLTVT.

This clone was detected only a few times. This chain links TRBV6-5 with TRBJ1-2; maybe TRBD1 (6 bases). V was cut by 3 bases and J by 2 bases, with 7 bases left in between. Germline loops: CDR1 MNHEY, CDR2 SVGAGI. The CDR3 is 13 residues long. The CDR3 DNA follows: TGTGCCAGCAGTTATGACAGGAACTATGGCTACACCTTC. This sequence encodes CASSYDRNYGYTF.

V usage is TRBV5-1 and J usage is TRBJ2-1; D not resolved. Germline CDR1 reads SGHRS; CDR2 reads YFSETQ. V was shortened by 2 bases and J by 8 bases, with 5 bases between the two germline ends. The CDR3 spans 11 residues. The CDR3 sequence is CASSFSDEQFF. The CDR3 DNA sequence: TGCGCCAGCAGCTTCAGCGATGAGCAGTTCTTC. Based on the CDR3 plus reference TRBV5-1 and TRBJ2-1, the full variable domain is KAGVTQTPRYLIKTRGQQVTLSCSPISGHRSVSWYQQTPGQGLQFLFEYFSETQRNKGNFPGRFSGRQFSNSRSEMNVSTLELGDSALYLCASSFSDEQFFGPGTRLTVL.

The V call is TRBV7-2, the J call TRBJ2-5; D gene unclear. The germline V gene has CDR1 SGHTA and CDR2 FQGNSA. CDR3 size: 13 residues. V lost 5 bases and J lost 5, with 12 bases in between. The chain's CDR3 is CASSIRPEETQYF. CDR3 coding DNA: TGTGCCAGCAGCATCCGTCCAGAGGAGACCCAGTACTTC.

The CDR3 spells CSARGQGNTEAFF. CDR3 nucleotides: TGCAGCGCCAGGGGACAGGGGAACACTGAAGCTTTCTTT. The genes are TRBV29-1 and TRBJ1-1; 9 nucleotides match TRBD1. Trimming removed 7 bases from V and 1 base from J; junction bases left unmatched: 4. The CDR3 is 13 amino acids. In germline, CDR1 is SQVTM, CDR2 ANQGSEA.

Comments on this clone: Other DNA sequences of this sample code for an identical CDR3. This rearrangement joins TRBV7-3 to TRBJ2-3; no clear D gene. This CDR3 has 13 residues. Per germline, CDR1 SGHTA and CDR2 FQGTGA. V lost 2 bases and J lost 6, with 9 bases in between. The CDR3 reads CASSLYGADTQYF. The CDR3, as DNA: TGTGCCAGCAGCTTATACGGAGCGGATACGCAGTATTTT.

The chain links TRBV28 to TRBJ1-1; perhaps TRBD1 as D (5 bases). In germline, CDR1 is MDHEN, CDR2 SYDVKM. Trimming cost V 4 bases and J 3 bases, with 18 bases left between them. The CDR3 consists of 16 residues. The CDR3 DNA sequence: TGTGCCAGCAGTTACCTCGGTGGGGGGTTTTACACTGAAGCTTTCTTT. Translated: CASSYLGGGFYTEAFF.

The gene calls are TRBV10-3 and TRBJ2-5; D uncertain. The ends were cut back, 3 bases at V and 5 bases at J, with 4 bases in the middle. Per the germline V gene, CDR1 is ENHRY and CDR2 is SYGVKD. The CDR3 contains 11 residues. The CDR3: CAISDVETQYF. The CDR3 DNA reads TGTGCCATCAGTGACGTTGAGACCCAGTACTTC.

This chain links TRBV7-2 with TRBJ1-2; D ambiguous. Germline-derived CDR1 and CDR2 are SGHTA and FQGNSA. V gave up 1 base and J gave up 4 bases, with 13 bases separating them. The CDR3 is 15 amino acids. This CDR3 reads CASSLGGSSGYGYTF. CDR3 DNA: TGTGCCAGCAGCTTAGGAGGGTCGTCTGGCTATGGCTACACCTTC.

The chain has TRBV27 and TRBJ2-7; tentative D call: TRBD2 (6 bases). CDR3 length: 13 amino acids. The V and J ends lost 6 bases and 2 bases respectively, with 11 bases between them. The germline CDR1 and CDR2 sequences are MNHEY and SMNVEV (reference sequence). CDR3: CASSLRGTYEQYF. CDR3 sequence (DNA): TGTGCCAGCAGCCTGCGCGGGACCTACGAGCAGTACTTC.

V is TRBV11-2 and J is TRBJ2-2; 7 bases match TRBD2. The germline V gene encodes CDR1 SGHAT and CDR2 FQNNGV. This CDR3 comprises 13 residues. With 5 bases clipped from V and 6 bases from J, the junction kept 3 bases outside the gene matches. The CDR3 DNA reads TGTGCCAGCAGCCCTCGGGGGGCCGGGGAGCTGTTTTTT. It specifies CASSPRGAGELFF.

The V call is TRBV6-1, the J call TRBJ2-2, with 13 bases that match TRBD2. The CDR3 length is 14 residues. V gave up 7 bases and J gave up 6 bases; unmatched junction bases: 2. Germline-derived CDR1 and CDR2 are MNHNS and SASEGT. The CDR3 DNA is TGTGCCAGCACCGGGACTAGCGGGGCCGGGGAGCTGTTTTTT. Protein sequence: CASTGTSGAGELFF.

The chain joins TRBV19 to TRBJ1-5; 9 nucleotides line up with TRBD1. This CDR3 region has 15 residues. Per the germline V gene, CDR1 is LNHDA and CDR2 is SQIVND (reference sequence). Trimming at V came to 0 bases and at J to 6 bases, leaving 3 bases not matched to a gene. The CDR3 bases are TGTGCCAGTAGTATAGAATGGACAGGGGTTCAGCCCCAGCATTTT. Its translation: CASSIEWTGVQPQHF.

The chain uses TRBV7-2 and TRBJ2-3; either TRBD1 or TRBD2 may supply D (5 bases each). CDR1 is SGHTA and CDR2 is FQGNSA in the germline V gene. Trimming cost V 11 bases and J 2 bases, with 8 bases left between them. The length of the CDR3 is 11 residues. CDR3 sequence: CASGHTDTQYF. The CDR3, as DNA: TGTGCCTCGGGGCACACAGATACGCAGTATTTT. Variable domain in full (rest from reference TRBV7-2 and TRBJ2-3): GAGVSQSPSNKVTEKGKDVELRCDPISGHTALYWYRQSLGQGLEFLIYFQGNSAPDKSGLPSDRFSAERTGGSVSTLTIQRTQQEDSAVYLCASGHTDTQYFGPGTRLTVL.

V is TRBV11-1 and J is TRBJ2-7; 9 nucleotides match TRBD2. Germline V gene sequence: CDR1 SGHAT, CDR2 FQDESV (reference sequence). The V gene end was trimmed by 2 bases and the J gene end by 2 bases; junction bases not matched to a gene: 4. The length of the CDR3 is 15 residues. The CDR3 DNA follows: TGTGCCAGCAGCTTAAGTCGCGGGAGGGCCTACGAGCAGTACTTC. Amino acids: CASSLSRGRAYEQYF.

The V call is TRBV28, the J call TRBJ1-1; D is ambiguous. The length of the CDR3 is 13 residues. V was pared by 6 bases and J by 1 base, with 9 bases between. CDR1 is MDHEN and CDR2 is SYDVKM in the germline V gene. In DNA, the CDR3 is TGTGCCAGCAGGGACGCGAGGAACACTGAAGCTTTCTTT. Encoded protein: CASRDARNTEAFF.

This chain joins TRBV10-3 and TRBJ2-1; 7 nucleotides align to TRBD2. The germline CDR1 and CDR2 sequences are ENHRY and SYGVKD. The CDR3 length is 14 residues. J was trimmed by 10 bases and V by 6 bases; bases with no gene match: 12. CDR3 sequence (DNA): TGTGCCATCAGGAAGGACTCTAGCGGCCCCGAGCAGTTCTTC. Amino acid sequence: CAIRKDSSGPEQFF.

This chain joins TRBV6-1 and TRBJ1-4; D unresolved. The ends were cut back, 4 bases at V and 7 bases at J, with 13 bases in the middle. Germline V gene lookup returns CDR1 MNHNS and CDR2 SASEGT. There are 14 residues in the CDR3. The CDR3 DNA sequence: TGTGCCAGCAGTGGTGACGGTCTGGGTGAAAAACTGTTTTTT. It translates to CASSGDGLGEKLFF.

V gene TRBV28 combines with J gene TRBJ2-1; 10 bases map to TRBD2. The V gene's germline CDR1 is MDHEN and CDR2 SYDVKM. Unmatched junction bases numbered 12, after V lost 7 bases and J lost 0 bases. This CDR3 spans 18 amino acids. The CDR3 here is CASTAPLAGITSYNEQFF. The DNA of the CDR3 is TGTGCCAGCACCGCCCCACTAGCGGGGATAACCTCCTACAATGAGCAGTTCTTC.

V and J are TRBV7-8 and TRBJ2-7, with TRBD2 identical over 7 bases. CDR1 and CDR2 from the germline V gene are SGHVS and FQNEAQ. V lost 1 base to trimming and J lost 2 bases; unmatched junction nucleotides: 8. CDR3 length: 16 amino acids. CDR3 in amino acids: CASSLVGGSGTYEQYF. The CDR3, as DNA: TGTGCCAGCAGCTTAGTGGGCGGGAGTGGGACCTACGAGCAGTACTTC.

J is TRBJ2-1 and V is TRBV12-5; TRBD2 aligns across 11 bases. Germline CDR1 LGHNT, CDR2 FRNRAP. With V trimmed by 0 bases and J by 5 bases, 6 bases remained unmatched. There are 17 residues in the CDR3. The CDR3 reads CASGLVTTSGDHNEQFF. The CDR3 nucleotides are TGTGCTAGTGGTTTGGTAACGACTAGCGGGGACCACAATGAGCAGTTCTTC.

V usage is TRBV27 and J usage is TRBJ2-2, with D tentatively TRBD2 (5 bases). Per the germline V gene, CDR1 is MNHEY and CDR2 is SMNVEV (reference sequence). This CDR3 region has 14 residues. The V end was cut by 6 bases, the J end by 2 bases, with 10 bases between. This CDR3 is CASRRTPNTGELFF. The CDR3 DNA follows: TGTGCCAGCAGACGGACTCCTAACACCGGGGAGCTGTTTTTT.